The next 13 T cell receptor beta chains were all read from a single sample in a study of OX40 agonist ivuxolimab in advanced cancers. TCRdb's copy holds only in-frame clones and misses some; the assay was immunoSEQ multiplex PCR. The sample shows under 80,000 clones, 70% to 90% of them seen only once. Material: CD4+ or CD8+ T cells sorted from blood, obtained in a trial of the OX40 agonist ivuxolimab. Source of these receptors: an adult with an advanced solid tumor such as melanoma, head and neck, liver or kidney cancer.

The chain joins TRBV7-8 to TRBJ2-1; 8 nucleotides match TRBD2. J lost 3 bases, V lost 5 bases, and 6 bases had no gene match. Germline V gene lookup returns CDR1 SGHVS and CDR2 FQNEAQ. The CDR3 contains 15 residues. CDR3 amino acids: CASSRTSGGYNEQFF. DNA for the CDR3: TGTGCCAGCAGCCGAACTAGCGGAGGCTACAATGAGCAGTTCTTC. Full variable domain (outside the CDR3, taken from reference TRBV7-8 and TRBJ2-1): GAGVSQSPRYKVAKRGQDVALRCDPISGHVSLFWYQQALGQGPEFLTYFQNEAQLDKSGLPSDRFFAERPEGSVSTLKIQRTQQEDSAVYLCASSRTSGGYNEQFFGPGTRLTVL.

The CDR3 DNA is TGCGCCAGCACGCCAGGTACCACTGGGCATCAGCCCCAGCATTTT. As protein: CASTPGTTGHQPQHF. This rearrangement joins TRBV10-1 to TRBJ1-5; no definite D call. CDR3 length: 15 residues. The V end lost 7 bases, the J end lost 5 bases, and 18 bases lay between the germline ends. Germline CDR1 reads WNHNN; CDR2 reads SYGVQD (reference sequence).

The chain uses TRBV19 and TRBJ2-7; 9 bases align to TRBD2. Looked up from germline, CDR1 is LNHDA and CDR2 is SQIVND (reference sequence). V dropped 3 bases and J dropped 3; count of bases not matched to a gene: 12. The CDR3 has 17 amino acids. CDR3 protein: CASSMATPGLAFYEQYF. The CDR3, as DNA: TGTGCCAGTAGTATGGCAACCCCGGGACTAGCTTTCTACGAGCAGTACTTC.

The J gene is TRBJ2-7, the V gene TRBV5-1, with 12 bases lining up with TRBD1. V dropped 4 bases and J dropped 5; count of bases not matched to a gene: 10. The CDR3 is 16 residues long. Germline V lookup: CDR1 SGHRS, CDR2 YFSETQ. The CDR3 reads CASSKGTGTGGDEQYF. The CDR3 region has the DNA TGCGCCAGCAGCAAAGGGACCGGGACAGGGGGCGACGAGCAGTACTTC.

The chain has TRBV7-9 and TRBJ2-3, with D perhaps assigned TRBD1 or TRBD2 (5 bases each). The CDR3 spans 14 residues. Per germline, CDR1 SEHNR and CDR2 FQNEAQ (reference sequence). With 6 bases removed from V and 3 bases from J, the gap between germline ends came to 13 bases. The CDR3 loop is CASRPAGTTDTQYF. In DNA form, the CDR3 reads TGTGCCAGCAGGCCTGCCGGGACGACAGATACGCAGTATTTT.

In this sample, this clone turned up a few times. The DNA for the CDR3 is TGTGCCAGCAGCCGGACCCTTCACTGGGGATCAGAGTACTTC. Amino acid sequence: CASSRTLHWGSEYF. The chain couples TRBV27 to TRBJ2-7; no reliable D call. There are 14 residues in the CDR3. CDR1 is MNHEY and CDR2 is SMNVEV in the germline V gene (reference sequence). V was shortened by 6 bases and J by 11 bases, with 23 bases between the two germline ends.

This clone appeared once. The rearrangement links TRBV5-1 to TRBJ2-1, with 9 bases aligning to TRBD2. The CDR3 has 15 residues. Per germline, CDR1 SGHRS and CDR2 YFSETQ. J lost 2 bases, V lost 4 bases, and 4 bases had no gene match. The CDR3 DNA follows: TGCGCCAGCAGCCTCCCTAGCGGGACCTACAATGAGCAGTTCTTC. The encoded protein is CASSLPSGTYNEQFF.

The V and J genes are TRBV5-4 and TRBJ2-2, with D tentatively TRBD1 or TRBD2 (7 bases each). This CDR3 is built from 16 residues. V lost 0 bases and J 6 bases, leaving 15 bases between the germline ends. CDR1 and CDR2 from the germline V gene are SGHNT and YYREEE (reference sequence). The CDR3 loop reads CASSLATGRVSGELFF. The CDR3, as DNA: TGTGCCAGCAGCTTGGCGACAGGGAGGGTGTCCGGGGAGCTGTTTTTT.

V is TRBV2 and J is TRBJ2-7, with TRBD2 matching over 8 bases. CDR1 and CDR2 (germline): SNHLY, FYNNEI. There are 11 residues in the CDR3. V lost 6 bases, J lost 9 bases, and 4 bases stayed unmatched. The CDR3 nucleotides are TGTGCCAGCAGCCTCCGGGAGGGGCAGTACTTC. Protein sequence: CASSLREGQYF.

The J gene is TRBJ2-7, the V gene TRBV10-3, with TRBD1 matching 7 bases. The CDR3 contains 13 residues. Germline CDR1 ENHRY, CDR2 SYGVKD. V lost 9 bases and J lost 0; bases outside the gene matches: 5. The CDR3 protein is CAMGTANSYEQYF. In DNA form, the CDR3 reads TGTGCCATGGGGACAGCCAACTCCTACGAGCAGTACTTC.

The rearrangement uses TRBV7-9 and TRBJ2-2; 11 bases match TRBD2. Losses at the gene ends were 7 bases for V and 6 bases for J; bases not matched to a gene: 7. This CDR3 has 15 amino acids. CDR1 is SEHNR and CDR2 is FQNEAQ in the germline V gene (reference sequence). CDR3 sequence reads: CASTIAGGGAGELFF. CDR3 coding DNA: TGTGCCAGCACCATAGCGGGGGGGGGCGCCGGGGAGCTGTTTTTT.

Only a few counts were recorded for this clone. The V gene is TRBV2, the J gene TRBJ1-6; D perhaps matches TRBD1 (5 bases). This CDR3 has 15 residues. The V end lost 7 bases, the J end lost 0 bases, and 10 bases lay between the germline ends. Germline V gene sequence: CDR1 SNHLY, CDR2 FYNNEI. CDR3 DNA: TGTGCCAGCAAGGGGACGAGCTCCTATAATTCACCCCTCCACTTT. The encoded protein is CASKGTSSYNSPLHF. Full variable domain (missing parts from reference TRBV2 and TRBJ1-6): EPEVTQTPSHQVTQMGQEVILRCVPISNHLYFYWYRQILGQKVEFLVSFYNNEISEKSEIFDDQFSVERPDGSNFTLKIRSTKLEDSAMYFCASKGTSSYNSPLHFGNGTRLTVT.

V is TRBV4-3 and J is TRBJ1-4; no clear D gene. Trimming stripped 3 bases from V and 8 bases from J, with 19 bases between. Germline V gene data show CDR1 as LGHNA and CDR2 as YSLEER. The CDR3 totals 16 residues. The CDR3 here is CASSQARARVGEKLFF. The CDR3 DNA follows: TGCGCCAGCAGCCAGGCACGGGCCCGCGTCGGAGAAAAACTGTTTTTT.